Below, 18 T cell receptor beta chains from the same sample are listed, as sequenced in a study of graft-versus-host responses after intestinal transplantation. The table came from immunoSEQ multiplex PCR; TCRdb's copy has only in-frame clones and leaves some out. The data contain 35,000 to 45,000 clones, 90% to 95% of them singletons. The sequencing used PBMCs, collected 16 days after intestinal transplant. Receptors were obtained from a human patient who received an intestinal transplant, so some T cells may come from the graft donor.

This chain joins TRBV29-1 and TRBJ1-4; D gene uncertain. The V gene's germline CDR1 is SQVTM and CDR2 ANQGSEA. With 7 bases removed from V and 14 bases from J, the gap between germline ends came to 20 bases. This CDR3 is 12 amino acids long. CDR3 nucleotide sequence: TGCAGCGCCCTAGCCCCGAGTTATTGGCTGTTTTTT. Its translation: CSALAPSYWLFF.

This chain joins TRBV28 and TRBJ2-1; D is tentatively TRBD1 or TRBD2 (5 bases each). The CDR3 contains 18 residues. Trimming cost V 2 bases and J 8 bases, with 25 bases left between them. Germline V gene sequence: CDR1 MDHEN, CDR2 SYDVKM. CDR3 sequence: CASSLVGEGSEGLDEQFF. CDR3 nucleotides: TGTGCCAGCAGTTTAGTGGGGGAAGGGAGTGAAGGTTTGGATGAGCAGTTCTTC. The variable domain in full, with the rest retrieved from reference TRBV28 and TRBJ2-1, is DVKVTQSSRYLVKRTGEKVFLECVQDMDHENMFWYRQDPGLGLRLIYFSYDVKMKEKGDIPEGYSVSREKKERFSLILESASTNQTSMYLCASSLVGEGSEGLDEQFFGPGTRLTVL.

The count of this clone is one. This chain connects TRBV27 to TRBJ2-5; TRBD2 aligns across 7 bases. CDR1 is MNHEY, CDR2 SMNVEV, per germline (reference sequence). The CDR3 is 13 residues long. Trimming removed 2 bases from V and 5 bases from J; junction bases left unmatched: 2. CDR3 amino acids: CASSLGGGETQYF. In DNA form, the CDR3 reads TGTGCCAGCAGTTTAGGGGGAGGGGAGACCCAGTACTTC.

This rearrangement joins TRBV28 to TRBJ1-4; D is perhaps TRBD1 (5 bases). The CDR3 extends over 13 amino acids. Trimming took 5 bases from V and 8 from J, leaving 12 bases between them. Germline assignment: CDR1 MDHEN and CDR2 SYDVKM. The CDR3 region has the DNA TGTGCCAGCAGTCCGACAGTAGGAGAAAAACTGTTTTTT. Its protein is CASSPTVGEKLFF.

V and J are TRBV5-1 and TRBJ1-2; D is possibly TRBD1 (5 bases). CDR1 and CDR2 from the germline V gene are SGHRS and YFSETQ. This CDR3 region has 14 residues. With 0 bases removed from V and 3 bases from J, the gap between germline ends came to 9 bases. CDR3 protein: CASSLAGMDYGYTF. CDR3 coding DNA: TGCGCCAGCAGCTTGGCAGGGATGGACTATGGCTACACCTTC.

The gene calls are TRBV27 and TRBJ2-1; 9 nucleotides line up with TRBD1. The germline gives CDR1 MNHEY, CDR2 SMNVEV (reference sequence). The CDR3 is 12 residues long. V shed 7 bases, J shed 6 bases, and the junction held 1 base outside the gene matches. The CDR3 sequence is CASTTGGNEQFF. The CDR3 bases are TGTGCCAGCACGACAGGGGGCAATGAGCAGTTCTTC.

The chain has TRBV9 and TRBJ2-7; D possibly uses TRBD1 or TRBD2 (7 bases each). From germline, CDR1 is SGDLS and CDR2 YYNGEE. The V gene lost 3 bases and the J gene lost 5 bases, with 15 bases spanning the gap. CDR3 length: 14 residues. The CDR3 region is CASSAGGGRDEQYF. Written as DNA, the CDR3 is TGTGCCAGCAGCGCAGGGGGTGGGAGGGACGAGCAGTACTTC.

The chain joins TRBV2 to TRBJ2-5, with 9 bases fitting TRBD2. Trimming took 6 bases from V and 3 from J; bases not matched to a gene: 8. This CDR3 has 15 amino acids. The germline V gene encodes CDR1 SNHLY and CDR2 FYNNEI. As DNA, the CDR3 is TGTGCCAGCAGACAGGGACTAGCAACAGAAGAGACCCAGTACTTC. This codes for CASRQGLATEETQYF.

The chain joins TRBV15 to TRBJ2-1; D is undetermined. Germline CDR1 reads LNHNV; CDR2 reads YYDKDF (reference sequence). The CDR3 totals 12 residues. Trimming took 4 bases from V and 7 from J, leaving 8 bases between them. This CDR3 reads CATSILGNEQFF. CDR3 nucleotide sequence: TGTGCCACCAGCATATTAGGGAATGAGCAGTTCTTC.

This chain links TRBV6-1 with TRBJ2-7; D gene ambiguous. This CDR3 has 11 amino acids. The V end lost 5 bases, the J end lost 2 bases, and 4 bases lay between the germline ends. The germline gives CDR1 MNHNS, CDR2 SASEGT. CDR3 protein: CASSSTYEQYF. The CDR3 bases are TGTGCCAGCAGTTCCACCTACGAGCAGTACTTC.

V and J are TRBV15 and TRBJ2-7, with 8 bases aligning to TRBD2. Losses at the gene ends were 11 bases for V and 4 bases for J; bases not matched to a gene: 16. The CDR3 consists of 15 residues. Germline lookup yields CDR1 LNHNV and CDR2 YYDKDF (reference sequence). The CDR3 bases are TGTGCCGTATCTCCTCAAGCGGGAGTAGAGTACGAGCAGTACTTC. Encoded protein: CAVSPQAGVEYEQYF.

The table lists this clone with a count of one. The chain recombines TRBV7-7 with TRBJ2-7; 9 nucleotides align to TRBD1. CDR3 length: 15 amino acids. The germline V gene has CDR1 SSHAT and CDR2 FNYEAQ (reference sequence). After removal of 6 bases from V and 0 bases from J, the junction contained 6 bases not matched to a gene. The CDR3 sequence: CASSRGQGFSYEQYF. CDR3 sequence (DNA): TGTGCCAGCAGTCGGGGACAGGGATTCTCCTACGAGCAGTACTTC.

The chain joins TRBV9 to TRBJ1-2, with D perhaps matching TRBD1 (5 bases). The CDR3 has 16 residues. Germline assignment: CDR1 SGDLS and CDR2 YYNGEE. V was pared by 0 bases and J by 8 bases, with 20 bases between. CDR3 sequence: CASSVGAGPPGDGYTF. The CDR3 coding sequence is TGTGCCAGCAGCGTAGGGGCGGGACCTCCTGGGGACGGCTACACCTTC.

The chain has TRBV4-3 and TRBJ2-7; possibly TRBD1 or TRBD2 for D (5 bases each). V gave up 2 bases and J gave up 3 bases, with 14 bases separating them. This CDR3 spans 15 amino acids. Germline CDR1 and CDR2: LGHNA and YSLEER. CDR3 in DNA: TGCGCCAGCAGCCAAATGCCGGGACCGTACTACGAGCAGTACTTC. Residues: CASSQMPGPYYEQYF.

CDR3 region: CASSLAQGTATEAFF. DNA of the CDR3: TGTGCCAGCAGCTTAGCACAGGGTACCGCGACTGAAGCTTTCTTT. The chain couples TRBV7-9 to TRBJ1-1, with a possible D match to TRBD1 (6 bases). Trimming shortened V by 0 bases and J by 5 bases, and 13 bases separated the two germline ends. Germline V CDR1 and CDR2: SEHNR, FQNEAQ (reference sequence). The CDR3 runs to 15 residues.

This chain joins TRBV28 and TRBJ2-5; a possible D gene is TRBD2 (6 bases). The CDR3 length is 14 residues. V was shortened by 2 bases and J by 11 bases, with 18 bases between the two germline ends. Germline V gene sequence: CDR1 MDHEN, CDR2 SYDVKM. CDR3 region: CASSLTSWMREQYF. The CDR3 DNA follows: TGTGCCAGCAGTTTAACTAGCTGGATGAGGGAGCAGTACTTC.

J is TRBJ2-1 and V is TRBV7-3; D gene unclear. The germline CDR1 and CDR2 sequences are SGHTA and FQGTGA. The CDR3 totals 16 residues. The V end was cut by 5 bases, the J end by 0 bases, with 14 bases between. This CDR3 is CASSPRAFSSYNEQFF. The CDR3 DNA follows: TGTGCCAGCAGCCCGCGCGCTTTCAGCTCCTACAATGAGCAGTTCTTC.

This chain uses TRBV5-4 with TRBJ2-1; possible D gene TRBD2, 6 bases. The germline gives CDR1 SGHNT, CDR2 YYREEE (reference sequence). The V end lost 4 bases, the J end lost 6 bases, and 8 bases lay between the germline ends. This CDR3 has 12 amino acids. The CDR3 bases are TGTGCCAGCAGCCCCGGGGGCAATGAGCAGTTCTTC. Protein sequence: CASSPGGNEQFF.